Listed below are T cell receptor beta chains from one sample, sequenced in a study of control samples from healthy donors and cancer patients. Assay: immunoSEQ multiplex PCR; the TCRdb copy retains only in-frame clones and omits some. The data contain around 130,000 clones, about 88% of them singletons. Sequenced material: blood. These receptors all come from a man in his fifties or sixties in good health. CDR3s include the opening cysteine and the closing phenylalanine or tryptophan. Fields, in order: V gene, CDR3 length, D gene, clone size, J gene, CDR3 DNA, CDR3 protein. A D gene is named only where the DNA matches it firmly. The size field is filled for only some rows; it gives once, few, many or a size class.

>TRBV27|11|NA|NA|TRBJ2-2
TGTGCCAACCTCAGAGGGGGGGAGCTGTTTTTT
CANLRGGELFF
>TRBV6-6|14|TRBD1|NA|TRBJ1-2
TGTGCCAGCAGTTACTTACAGGGGGCTGGTGGCTACACCTTC
CASSYLQGAGGYTF
>TRBV5-1|16|NA|NA|TRBJ2-1
TGCGCCAGCAGCCTGATCCCCGGCGCCTCCTACAATGAGCAGTTCTTC
CASSLIPGASYNEQFF
>TRBV27|14|NA|NA|TRBJ1-2
TGTGCCAGCAGTTTAGCAGGGCCAAACTATGGCTACACCTTC
CASSLAGPNYGYTF
>TRBV5-1|15|NA|NA|TRBJ2-2
TGCGCCAGCAGCTTGTCGGGACACAACACCGGGGAGCTGTTTTTT
CASSLSGHNTGELFF
>TRBV29-1|12|NA|NA|TRBJ1-4
TGCAGCGTTGCGACTGGTAATGAAAAACTGTTTTTT
CSVATGNEKLFF
>TRBV6-1|16|NA|NA|TRBJ1-3
TGTGCCAGCAGTGAGTTGTCGACGGGGGATGGAAACACCATATATTTT
CASSELSTGDGNTIYF
>TRBV5-1|16|NA|NA|TRBJ2-5
TGCGCCAGCAGCTTGGCGGGGACGGTACGCGTTGAGACCCAGTACTTC
CASSLAGTVRVETQYF
>TRBV4-1|15|NA|NA|TRBJ1-6
TGCGCCAGCAGCCAAGGTGTGCTAACAAGATCACCCCTCCACTTT
CASSQGVLTRSPLHF
>TRBV27|14|NA|NA|TRBJ1-5
TGTGCCAGCAGTCGAGGATCCGCCAATCAGCCCCAGCATTTT
CASSRGSANQPQHF
>TRBV24-1|14|NA|NA|TRBJ2-5
TGTGCCACCAGTGAGGGGGGCCCGGGAGAGACCCAGTACTTC
CATSEGGPGETQYF
>TRBV7-8|16|NA|NA|TRBJ2-7
TGTGCCAGCAGCTTAATGAGGGGGGGAAGCTCCTACGAGCAGTACTTC
CASSLMRGGSSYEQYF
>TRBV13|14|NA|NA|TRBJ2-7
TGTGCCAGCAGCCGAACCCGGACCGCCTACGAGCAGTACTTC
CASSRTRTAYEQYF
>TRBV7-8|13|NA|NA|TRBJ2-7
TGTGCCAGCAGCCCCCGTTTGGACGGCGAGCAGTACTTC
CASSPRLDGEQYF
>TRBV28|16|TRBD2|once|TRBJ2-1
TGTGCCAGCAACATCGGGGGGGCCAGCTCCTACAATGAGCAGTTCTTC
CASNIGGASSYNEQFF
>TRBV11-3|17|NA|NA|TRBJ2-2
TGTGCCAGCAGCTTAGAAGTTTTGGGGCAGTTTACCGGGGAGCTGTTTTTT
CASSLEVLGQFTGELFF
>TRBV27|17|TRBD1|once|TRBJ1-1
TGTGCCAGCAGTTTAGCGCCCGGACAGGGAGAGAACACTGAAGCTTTCTTT
CASSLAPGQGENTEAFF
>TRBV24-1|13|TRBD1|NA|TRBJ2-2
TGTGCCTCTTCCGACAGGGGCACCGGGGAGCTGTTTTTT
CASSDRGTGELFF
>TRBV29-1|16|TRBD1|NA|TRBJ2-7
TGCAGCGTTGAGCCCACTTATGGAGGACAGGCCTACGAGCAGTACTTC
CSVEPTYGGQAYEQYF
>TRBV7-9|14|NA|few|TRBJ2-7
TGTGCCAGCAGCTTAGGGGCCGGCTCCTACGAGCAGTACTTC
CASSLGAGSYEQYF
>TRBV5-1|15|NA|few|TRBJ1-2
TGCGCCAGCAGCTTGGAAGGGACACCAGCCTATGGCTACACCTTC
CASSLEGTPAYGYTF
>TRBV6-6|12|NA|NA|TRBJ1-1
TGTGCCAGCAGTTACCCGAGGCAGGAAGCTTTCTTT
CASSYPRQEAFF
>TRBV11-3|16|NA|once|TRBJ2-7
TGTGCCAGCAGCCCAGGGGGGCGGGGGGAACTCTACGAGCAGTACTTC
CASSPGGRGELYEQYF
>TRBV30|11|NA|NA|TRBJ1-2
TGTGCCTGGGGGGATAACTATGGCTACACCTTC
CAWGDNYGYTF
>TRBV5-4|15|TRBD1|NA|TRBJ2-7
TGTGCCAGCAGCGCACAGGGGTCTGAGTGGTACGAGCAGTACTTC
CASSAQGSEWYEQYF
>TRBV7-9|16|TRBD2|once|TRBJ2-5
TGTGCCAGCAGCTTGGAAGGACTAGCGGGGGGAGAGACCCAGTACTTC
CASSLEGLAGGETQYF
>TRBV20-1|11|NA|NA|TRBJ2-1
TGCAGTGCTAGCGCCGCCCGGGAGCAGTTCTTC
CSASAAREQFF
>TRBV13|14|TRBD1|NA|TRBJ2-5
TGTGCCAGCAGCTTAGCCACAGGGGTTGAGACCCAGTACTTC
CASSLATGVETQYF
>TRBV29-1|13|NA|NA|TRBJ2-3
TGCAGCGTCCTGGACACAAACACAGATACGCAGTATTTT
CSVLDTNTDTQYF
>TRBV14|13|NA|NA|TRBJ2-3
TGTGCCAGCAGCCCCAACCCGTTAGATACGCAGTATTTT
CASSPNPLDTQYF
>TRBV10-1|14|NA|NA|TRBJ2-7
TGCGCCAGCAGTCCCGAGGGTATCTCCTACGAGCAGTACTTC
CASSPEGISYEQYF
>TRBV9|13|NA|NA|TRBJ2-3
TGTGCCAGCAGCGTAGCTTGGGCAGATACGCAGTATTTT
CASSVAWADTQYF
>TRBV9|14|NA|NA|TRBJ2-7
TGTGCCAGCAGCGTAAGGGCAGGGGCCTACGAGCAGTACTTC
CASSVRAGAYEQYF
>TRBV29-1|14|NA|NA|TRBJ1-2
TGCAGCGTTGAAAATTATGCGGGCGCCTATGGCTACACCTTC
CSVENYAGAYGYTF
>TRBV27|14|TRBD1|NA|TRBJ2-5
TGTGCCAGCAGTTTGACAGGGGGCTTGGAGACCCAGTACTTC
CASSLTGGLETQYF
>TRBV19|15|TRBD2|NA|TRBJ2-1
TGTGCCAGTAGTATTTGGCGGGGGTCTGGGGGTGAGCAGTTCTTC
CASSIWRGSGGEQFF
>TRBV4-1|12|NA|NA|TRBJ1-1
TGCGCCAGCAGCCGGTCGACGGGTGAAGCTTTCTTT
CASSRSTGEAFF
>TRBV3-1/TRBV3-2|15|NA|NA|TRBJ1-4
TGTGCCAGCAGCCAAGACGTTGCAACTAATGAAAAACTGTTTTTT
CASSQDVATNEKLFF
>TRBV4-1|16|TRBD2|NA|TRBJ2-3
TGCGCCAGCAGCCGGACTAGCGGGGGCCTCACAGATACGCAGTATTTT
CASSRTSGGLTDTQYF
>TRBV11-2|15|TRBD1|few|TRBJ2-2
TGTGCCAGCAGCCCACGCGGGACAGGGTCCGGGGAGCTGTTTTTT
CASSPRGTGSGELFF
>TRBV4-1|16|NA|NA|TRBJ2-7
TGCGCCAGCAGCCAAGAGGGGGAGGACGGTTCCTACGAGCAGTACTTC
CASSQEGEDGSYEQYF